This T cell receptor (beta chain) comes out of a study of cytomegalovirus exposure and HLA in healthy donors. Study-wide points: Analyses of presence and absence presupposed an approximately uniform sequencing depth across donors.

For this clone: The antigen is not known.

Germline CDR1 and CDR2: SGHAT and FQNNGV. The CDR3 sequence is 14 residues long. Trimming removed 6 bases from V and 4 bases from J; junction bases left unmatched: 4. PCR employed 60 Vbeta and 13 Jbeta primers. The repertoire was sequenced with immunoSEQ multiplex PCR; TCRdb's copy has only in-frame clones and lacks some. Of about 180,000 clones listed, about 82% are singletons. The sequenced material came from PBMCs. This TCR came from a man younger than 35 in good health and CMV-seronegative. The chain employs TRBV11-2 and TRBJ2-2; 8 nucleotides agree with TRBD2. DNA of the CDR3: TGTGCCAGCAGTTTTACTAGCGGCACCGGGGAGCTGTTTTTT. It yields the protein CASSFTSGTGELFF.